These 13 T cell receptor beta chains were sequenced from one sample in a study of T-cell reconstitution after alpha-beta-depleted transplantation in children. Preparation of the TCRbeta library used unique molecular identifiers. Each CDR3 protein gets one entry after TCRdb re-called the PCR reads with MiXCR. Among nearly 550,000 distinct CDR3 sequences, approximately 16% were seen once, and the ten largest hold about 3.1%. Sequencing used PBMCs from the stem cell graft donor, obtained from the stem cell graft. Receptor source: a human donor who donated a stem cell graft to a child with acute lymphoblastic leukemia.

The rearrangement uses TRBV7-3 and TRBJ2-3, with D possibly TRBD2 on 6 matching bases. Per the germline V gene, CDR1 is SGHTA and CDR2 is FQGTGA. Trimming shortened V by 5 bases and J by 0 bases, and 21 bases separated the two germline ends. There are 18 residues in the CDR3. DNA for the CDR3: TGTGCCAGCAGCCATGAGCTGGCGGGGCGGATGAGCACAGATACGCAGTATTTT. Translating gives CASSHELAGRMSTDTQYF.

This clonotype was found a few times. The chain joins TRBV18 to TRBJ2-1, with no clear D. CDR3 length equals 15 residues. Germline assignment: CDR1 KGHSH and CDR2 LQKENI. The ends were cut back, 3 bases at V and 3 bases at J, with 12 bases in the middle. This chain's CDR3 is CASSPSSLGYNEQFF. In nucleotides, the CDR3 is TGTGCCAGCTCACCGTCGTCCCTAGGCTACAATGAGCAGTTCTTC.

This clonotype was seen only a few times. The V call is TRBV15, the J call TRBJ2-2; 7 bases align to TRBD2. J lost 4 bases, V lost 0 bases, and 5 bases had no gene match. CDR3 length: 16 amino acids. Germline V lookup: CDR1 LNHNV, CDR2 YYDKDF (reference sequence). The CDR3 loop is CATSREGGPRTGELFF. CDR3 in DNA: TGTGCCACCAGCAGAGAGGGAGGGCCTCGCACCGGGGAGCTGTTTTTT.

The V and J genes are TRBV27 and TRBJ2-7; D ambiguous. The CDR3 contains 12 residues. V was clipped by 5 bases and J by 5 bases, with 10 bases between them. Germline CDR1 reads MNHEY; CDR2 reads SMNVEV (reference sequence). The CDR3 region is CASSVGGHEQYF. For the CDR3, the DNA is TGTGCCAGCAGTGTAGGTGGGCACGAGCAGTACTTC.

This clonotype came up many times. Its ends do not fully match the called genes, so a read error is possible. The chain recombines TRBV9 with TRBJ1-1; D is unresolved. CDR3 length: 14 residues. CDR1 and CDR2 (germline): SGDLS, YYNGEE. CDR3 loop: CASSVGQLNTEAFF. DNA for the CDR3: TGCGCCAGCAGTGTCGGGCAATTGAACACTGAAGCTTTCTTT.

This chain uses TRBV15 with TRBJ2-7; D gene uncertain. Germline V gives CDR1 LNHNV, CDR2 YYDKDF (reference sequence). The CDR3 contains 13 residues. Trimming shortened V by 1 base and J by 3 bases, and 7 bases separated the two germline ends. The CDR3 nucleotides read TGTGCCACCAGCAGAGGTTACGGCTACGAGCAGTACTTC. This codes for CATSRGYGYEQYF. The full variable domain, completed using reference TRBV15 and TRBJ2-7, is DAMVIQNPRYQVTQFGKPVTLSCSQTLNHNVMYWYQQKSSQAPKLLFHYYDKDFNNEADTPDNFQSRRPNTSFCFLDIRSPGLGDTAMYLCATSRGYGYEQYFGPGTRLTVT.

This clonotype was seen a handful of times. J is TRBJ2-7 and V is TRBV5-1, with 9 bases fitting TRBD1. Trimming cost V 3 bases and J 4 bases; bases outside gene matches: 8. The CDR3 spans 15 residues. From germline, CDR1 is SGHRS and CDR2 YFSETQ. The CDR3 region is CASSSPGTGWYEQYF. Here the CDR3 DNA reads TGCGCCAGCAGCTCGCCCGGGACAGGGTGGTACGAGCAGTACTTC. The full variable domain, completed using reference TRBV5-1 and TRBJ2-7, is KAGVTQTPRYLIKTRGQQVTLSCSPISGHRSVSWYQQTPGQGLQFLFEYFSETQRNKGNFPGRFSGRQFSNSRSEMNVSTLELGDSALYLCASSSPGTGWYEQYFGPGTRLTVT.

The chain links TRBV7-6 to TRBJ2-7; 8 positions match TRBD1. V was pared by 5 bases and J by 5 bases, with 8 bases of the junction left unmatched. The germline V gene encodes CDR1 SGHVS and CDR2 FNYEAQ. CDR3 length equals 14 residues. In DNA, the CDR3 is TGTGCCAGCAGCGCAGGACAGGGCACCAACGAGCAGTACTTC. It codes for CASSAGQGTNEQYF.

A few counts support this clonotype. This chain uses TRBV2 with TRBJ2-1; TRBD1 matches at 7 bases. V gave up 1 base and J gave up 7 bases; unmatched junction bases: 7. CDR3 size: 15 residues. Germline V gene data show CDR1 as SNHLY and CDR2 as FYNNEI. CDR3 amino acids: CASSEGKGALNEQFF. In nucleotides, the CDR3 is TGTGCCAGCAGTGAAGGCAAGGGGGCTTTGAATGAGCAGTTCTTC.

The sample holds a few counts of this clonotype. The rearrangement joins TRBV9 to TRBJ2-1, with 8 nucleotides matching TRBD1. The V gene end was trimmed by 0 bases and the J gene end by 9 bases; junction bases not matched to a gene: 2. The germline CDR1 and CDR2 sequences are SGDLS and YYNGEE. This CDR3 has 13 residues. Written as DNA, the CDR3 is TGTGCCAGCAGCGTAGAGACAGGGGTTGAGCAGTTCTTC. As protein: CASSVETGVEQFF.

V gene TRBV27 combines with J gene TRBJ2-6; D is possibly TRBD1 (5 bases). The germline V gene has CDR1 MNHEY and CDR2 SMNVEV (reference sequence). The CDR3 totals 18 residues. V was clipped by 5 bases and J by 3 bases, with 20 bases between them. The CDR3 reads CASSRREAFSGGANVLTF. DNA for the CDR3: TGTGCCAGCAGTCGCAGGGAAGCCTTTTCAGGTGGGGCCAACGTCCTGACTTTC.

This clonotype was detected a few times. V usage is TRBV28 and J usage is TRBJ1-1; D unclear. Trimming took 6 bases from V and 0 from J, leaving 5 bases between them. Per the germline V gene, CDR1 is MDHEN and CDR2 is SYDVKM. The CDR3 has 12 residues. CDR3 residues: CASRTLNTEAFF. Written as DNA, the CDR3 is TGTGCCAGCAGAACCTTGAACACTGAAGCTTTCTTT.

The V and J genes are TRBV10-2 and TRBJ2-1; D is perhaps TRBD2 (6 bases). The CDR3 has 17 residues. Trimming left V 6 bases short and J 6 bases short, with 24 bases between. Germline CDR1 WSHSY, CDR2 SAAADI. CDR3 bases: TGCGCCAGCAGCATAGGGGCCGCGGGGAGGAGGGTCAATGAGCAGTTCTTC. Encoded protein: CASSIGAAGRRVNEQFF.